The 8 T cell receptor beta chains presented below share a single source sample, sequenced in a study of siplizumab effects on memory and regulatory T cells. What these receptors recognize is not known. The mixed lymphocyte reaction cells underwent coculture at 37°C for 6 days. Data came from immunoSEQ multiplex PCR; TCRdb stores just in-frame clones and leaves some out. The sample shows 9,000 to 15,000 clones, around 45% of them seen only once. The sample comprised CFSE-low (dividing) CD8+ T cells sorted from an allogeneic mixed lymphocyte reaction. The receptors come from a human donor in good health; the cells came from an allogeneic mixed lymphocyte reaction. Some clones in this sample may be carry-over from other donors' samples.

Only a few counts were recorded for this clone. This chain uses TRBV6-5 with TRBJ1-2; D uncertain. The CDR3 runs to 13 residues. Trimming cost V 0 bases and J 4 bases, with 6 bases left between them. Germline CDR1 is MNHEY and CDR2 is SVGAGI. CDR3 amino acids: CASSYSVVYGYTF. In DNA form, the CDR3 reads TGTGCCAGCAGTTACTCAGTAGTCTATGGCTACACCTTC.

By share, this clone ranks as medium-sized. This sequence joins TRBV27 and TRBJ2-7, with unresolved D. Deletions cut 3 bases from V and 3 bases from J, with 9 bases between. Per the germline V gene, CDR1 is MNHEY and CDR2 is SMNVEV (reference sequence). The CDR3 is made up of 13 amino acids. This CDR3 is CASSFGQLYEQYF. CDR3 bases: TGTGCCAGCAGTTTCGGGCAGCTCTACGAGCAGTACTTC.

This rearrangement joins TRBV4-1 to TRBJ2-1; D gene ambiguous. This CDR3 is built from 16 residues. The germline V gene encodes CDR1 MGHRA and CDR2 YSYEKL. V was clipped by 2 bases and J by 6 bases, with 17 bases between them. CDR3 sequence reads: CASSQYPGPGPNEQFF. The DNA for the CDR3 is TGCGCCAGCAGCCAATACCCGGGCCCTGGGCCCAATGAGCAGTTCTTC.

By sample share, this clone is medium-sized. CDR3 bases: TGTGCCAGTAGTATAGGAAATCTTGGAGCTTTCTTT. It is translated as CASSIGNLGAFF. The chain carries TRBV19 and TRBJ1-1; no clear D. The CDR3 totals 12 residues. The germline CDR1 and CDR2 sequences are LNHDA and SQIVND (reference sequence). V lost 1 base and J 10 bases, leaving 10 bases between the germline ends.

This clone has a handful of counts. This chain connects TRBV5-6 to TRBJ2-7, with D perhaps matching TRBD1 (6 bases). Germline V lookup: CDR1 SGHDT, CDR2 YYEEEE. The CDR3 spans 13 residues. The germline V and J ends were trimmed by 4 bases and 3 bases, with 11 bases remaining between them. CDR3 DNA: TGTGCCAGCAGCCTCCGAGGGGGCTACGAGCAGTACTTC. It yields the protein CASSLRGGYEQYF.

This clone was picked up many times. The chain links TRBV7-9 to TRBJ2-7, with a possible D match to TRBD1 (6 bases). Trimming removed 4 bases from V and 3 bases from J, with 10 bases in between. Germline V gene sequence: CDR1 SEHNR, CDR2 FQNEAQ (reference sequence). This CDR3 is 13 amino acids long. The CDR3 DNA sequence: TGTGCCAGCAGCTCCAGGGGAAGCTACGAGCAGTACTTC. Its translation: CASSSRGSYEQYF. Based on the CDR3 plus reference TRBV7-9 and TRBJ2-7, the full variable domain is DTGVSQNPRHKITKRGQNVTFRCDPISEHNRLYWYRQTLGQGPEFLTYFQNEAQLEKSRLLSDRFSAERPKGSFSTLEIQRTEQGDSAMYLCASSSRGSYEQYFGPGTRLTVT.

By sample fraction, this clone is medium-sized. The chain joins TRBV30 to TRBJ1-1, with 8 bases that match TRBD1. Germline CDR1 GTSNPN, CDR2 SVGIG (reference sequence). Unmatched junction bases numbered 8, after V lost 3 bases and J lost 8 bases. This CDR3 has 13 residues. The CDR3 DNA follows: TGTGCCTGGAGCGGGGCAGGGACAGGAGAAGCTTTCTTT. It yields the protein CAWSGAGTGEAFF.

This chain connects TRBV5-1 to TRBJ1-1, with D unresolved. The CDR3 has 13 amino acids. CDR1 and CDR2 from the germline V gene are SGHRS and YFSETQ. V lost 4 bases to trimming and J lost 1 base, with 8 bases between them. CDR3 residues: CASSPLGNTEAFF. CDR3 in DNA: TGCGCCAGCAGCCCCCTAGGGAACACTGAAGCTTTCTTT.